This T cell receptor beta chain stems from a study of cytomegalovirus exposure and HLA in healthy donors. Method: immunoSEQ multiplex PCR; TCRdb's copy keeps in-frame clones and lacks some. The table includes 85,000 to 120,000 clones, just under 95% detected once. Trimming left V 5 bases short and J 7 bases short, with 9 bases between. The CDR3 has 12 amino acids. CDR1 and CDR2 from the germline V gene are MGHDK and SYGVNS. The sequenced sample consisted of PBMCs. The receptor comes from a woman under 30 in good health and CMV-seronegative. This chain joins TRBV25-1 and TRBJ1-3, with D uncertain. The CDR3 sequence: CASSRAGNTIYF. The CDR3 nucleotides read TGTGCCAGCAGTCGAGCGGGGAACACCATATATTTT.